This entry concerns a single T cell receptor (beta chain). Antigen unknown. Time point described: persistent/refractory GD, antithyroid drugs over 5 years with positive TRAb. RNA isolated from PBMCs was used to make the TCR library. Trimming stripped 6 bases from V and 6 bases from J, with 11 bases between. Germline loops: CDR1 LNHDA, CDR2 SQIVND (reference sequence). The CDR3 spans 12 residues. The sample originates from a study of regulatory T cells in long-lasting Graves disease. Background on the study: Persistent Graves' disease denoted over 5 years of antithyroid drugs plus positive TSH receptor antibodies. Findings of the study overall: Preferential use of TRBV28, TRBJ1-2 and TRBJ2-5 was seen in persistent disease.

Investigators prepared the TCR beta libraries by applying iRepertoire HTBI primers and Arm-PCR of CDR3 regions. TCRdb recomputed calls from the multiplex PCR reads with MiXCR, one row per CDR3 protein. The sample records about 470,000 distinct CDR3 sequences, 20% to 25% being singletons. Source: peripheral blood mononuclear cells (PBMCs), taken when the disease was refractory, from a patient treated with antithyroid drugs. This chain uses TRBV19 with TRBJ1-1, with D perhaps TRBD1 (6 bases). The TCR originated in a female donor with Graves disease. The CDR3 is CASRQGFAEAFF. CDR3 nucleotide sequence: TGTGCCAGTAGACAGGGTTTCGCTGAAGCTTTCTTT. Based on the CDR3 plus reference TRBV19 and TRBJ1-1, the full variable domain is DGGITQSPKYLFRKEGQNVTLSCEQNLNHDAMYWYRQDPGQGLRLIYYSQIVNDFQKGDIAEGYSVSREKKESFPLTVTSAQKNPTAFYLCASRQGFAEAFFGQGTRLTVV.